This entry lists 25 T cell receptor beta chains sequenced from one sample in a study of cytomegalovirus exposure and HLA in healthy donors. The PCR ran on 60 Vbeta and 13 Jbeta primers. The data were produced by immunoSEQ multiplex PCR, yet TCRdb's version contains in-frame clones alone and is incomplete. The sample yields about 130,000 clones, roughly 78% seen once. The specimen sequenced was PBMCs. These receptors originate from a man aged 25-45 years in good health and CMV-seropositive.

This chain links TRBV14 with TRBJ1-3; a weak D match, TRBD1 (6 bases). This CDR3 is built from 15 residues. V was pared by 4 bases and J by 0 bases, with 10 bases between. The germline V gene encodes CDR1 SGHDN and CDR2 FVKESK. CDR3 sequence reads: CASSRQVTSGNTIYF. The CDR3 DNA sequence: TGTGCCAGCAGCCGACAGGTGACCTCTGGAAACACCATATATTTT.

This clone was picked up one time. The V call is TRBV11-2, the J call TRBJ2-5, with D tentatively TRBD2 (5 bases). CDR1 is SGHAT, CDR2 FQNNGV, per germline. Trimming took off 2 bases at V and 3 bases at J, with 10 bases between the two ends. The CDR3 has 14 amino acids. The CDR3 region is CASSLRGNKETQYF. The CDR3 bases are TGTGCCAGCAGCTTACGGGGAAACAAAGAGACCCAGTACTTC.

The genes are TRBV5-6 and TRBJ1-5; tentatively, D is TRBD1 (6 bases). The CDR3 contains 16 residues. CDR1 and CDR2 (germline): SGHDT, YYEEEE. Trimming shortened V by 3 bases and J by 0 bases, and 13 bases separated the two germline ends. CDR3 sequence (DNA): TGTGCCAGCAGCTCACAGGGCCACTATAGCAATCAGCCCCAGCATTTT. It specifies CASSSQGHYSNQPQHF.

The DNA for the CDR3 is TGTGCCAGCAGCGCGGGACTCGCCTACGAGCAGTACTTC. Translation: CASSAGLAYEQYF. The V and J genes are TRBV2 and TRBJ2-7, with D perhaps TRBD2 (6 bases). V lost 6 bases to trimming and J lost 2 bases, with 11 bases between them. Germline values: CDR1 SNHLY, CDR2 FYNNEI. CDR3 length equals 13 residues.

J is TRBJ2-1 and V is TRBV9; D is perhaps TRBD1 (6 bases). V lost 1 base, J lost 8 bases, and 16 bases lay in between. Germline CDR1 SGDLS, CDR2 YYNGEE. The CDR3 covers 15 residues. CDR3 in DNA: TGTGCCAGCAGCGTAACGCAGGGGTTTGGAGATGAGCAGTTCTTC. Translation gives CASSVTQGFGDEQFF.

This chain uses TRBV7-8 with TRBJ1-3; 7 nucleotides line up with TRBD1. Germline trimming cut 1 base from V and 9 bases from J; bases unmatched to any gene: 6. From germline, CDR1 is SGHVS and CDR2 FQNEAQ. CDR3 length equals 14 residues. The CDR3 loop reads CASSLVQGQGTIYF. The CDR3 region has the DNA TGTGCCAGCAGCTTAGTACAGGGGCAGGGCACCATATATTTT.

The CDR3 sequence: CASSSQGSGQFF. The DNA of the CDR3 is TGTGCCAGCAGCTCCCAGGGGTCGGGGCAGTTCTTC. The chain has TRBV7-3 and TRBJ2-1; TRBD1 is a possible D gene (6 bases). The CDR3 runs to 12 residues. V was cut by 4 bases and J by 12 bases, with 13 bases left in between. Germline V gives CDR1 SGHTA, CDR2 FQGTGA.

The V call is TRBV7-3, the J call TRBJ2-2; 11 nucleotides line up with TRBD2. J gave up 7 bases and V 3 bases, and 7 bases lay outside the gene matches. The CDR3 has 16 residues. CDR1 and CDR2 from the germline V gene are SGHTA and FQGTGA. The CDR3 sequence: CASSFSGGAEVGELFF. CDR3 DNA: TGTGCCAGCAGCTTTAGCGGGGGGGCCGAGGTCGGGGAGCTGTTTTTT.

The chain employs TRBV6-5 and TRBJ1-2; unclear D gene. The CDR3 totals 13 residues. The V end was cut by 7 bases, the J end by 4 bases, with 13 bases between. Germline assignment: CDR1 MNHEY and CDR2 SVGAGI. CDR3 loop: CASTEREGYGYTF. The CDR3 DNA reads TGTGCCAGCACCGAGAGGGAGGGCTATGGCTACACCTTC.

The V and J genes are TRBV7-3 and TRBJ1-5; a weak D match, TRBD1 (6 bases). The germline gives CDR1 SGHTA, CDR2 FQGTGA. The CDR3 covers 15 residues. The V end was cut by 4 bases, the J end by 4 bases, with 14 bases between. The CDR3 protein is CASSSDRLGNQPQHF. DNA of the CDR3: TGTGCCAGCAGCTCCGACAGGTTGGGGAATCAGCCCCAGCATTTT. The full variable domain, in which reference TRBV7-3 and TRBJ1-5 provide the parts outside the CDR3, is GAGVSQTPSNKVTEKGKYVELRCDPISGHTALYWYRQSLGQGPEFLIYFQGTGAADDSGLPNDRFFAVRPEGSVSTLKIQRTERGDSAVYLCASSSDRLGNQPQHFGDGTRLSIL.

The J gene is TRBJ1-1, the V gene TRBV5-5; D is perhaps TRBD1 (5 bases). The CDR3 has 15 amino acids. V was pared by 7 bases and J by 4 bases, with 20 bases between. Germline V gives CDR1 SGHKS, CDR2 YYEKEE (reference sequence). In DNA, the CDR3 is TGTGCCAGCGCGCTGGTGAAGGGGCTCGGCACTGAAGCTTTCTTT. Translating gives CASALVKGLGTEAFF.

CDR3 bases: TGTGCCAGCAGCAATGGGACAGGCTCCTACGAGCAGTACTTC. Residues: CASSNGTGSYEQYF. The rearrangement joins TRBV6-1 to TRBJ2-7; 8 bases are a match to TRBD1. The CDR3 totals 14 residues. Germline CDR1 MNHNS, CDR2 SASEGT. Unmatched junction bases numbered 4, after V lost 6 bases and J lost 0 bases.

This chain links TRBV10-1 with TRBJ1-2; D unresolved. Trimming pared 3 bases from V and 3 bases from J, leaving 8 bases between. The CDR3 is made up of 13 amino acids. CDR1 is WNHNN and CDR2 is SYGVQD in the germline V gene (reference sequence). The CDR3: CASSDGEDYGYTF. The CDR3, as DNA: TGCGCCAGCAGTGATGGGGAGGACTATGGCTACACCTTC.

This chain joins TRBV12-5 and TRBJ2-1, with TRBD1 as a possible D gene (5 bases). With 7 bases removed from V and 2 bases from J, the gap between germline ends came to 12 bases. The CDR3 covers 14 residues. CDR1 is LGHNT, CDR2 FRNRAP, per germline. CDR3 bases: TGTGCTAGTGCCACCAGGGAAACCTACAATGAGCAGTTCTTC. Its translation: CASATRETYNEQFF.

The chain carries TRBV10-3 and TRBJ2-2; TRBD2 agrees at 7 bases. Germline assignment: CDR1 ENHRY and CDR2 SYGVKD. V gave up 7 bases and J gave up 7 bases; unmatched junction bases: 9. CDR3 length: 14 amino acids. For the CDR3, the DNA is TGTGCCATCAATCAACTAGCGACGGGCGGGGAGCTGTTTTTT. Its protein product is CAINQLATGGELFF.

The chain couples TRBV6-4 to TRBJ1-2; D is perhaps TRBD1 (5 bases). V was cut by 3 bases and J by 6 bases, with 11 bases left in between. The germline CDR1 and CDR2 sequences are MRHNA and SNTAGT. This CDR3 region has 13 residues. CDR3 in amino acids: CASSERGGDGYTF. The DNA for the CDR3 is TGTGCCAGCAGTGAAAGGGGCGGGGATGGCTACACCTTC.

The CDR3 DNA reads as TGTGCCAGCAGTCCGGGACTCTTAAACATTCAGTACTTC. It codes for CASSPGLLNIQYF. The chain couples TRBV27 to TRBJ2-4, with D perhaps TRBD2 (6 bases). The V gene lost 5 bases and the J gene lost 6 bases, with 11 bases spanning the gap. Looked up from germline, CDR1 is MNHEY and CDR2 is SMNVEV (reference sequence). The CDR3 runs 13 residues.

This chain joins TRBV2 and TRBJ2-5; weak D call: TRBD2 (5 bases). The V and J ends lost 10 bases and 5 bases respectively, with 11 bases between them. CDR1 and CDR2 from the germline V gene are SNHLY and FYNNEI. CDR3 size: 11 residues. CDR3 residues: CAITSSETQYF. In DNA, the CDR3 is TGTGCCATTACTAGTTCGGAGACCCAGTACTTC.

V is TRBV19 and J is TRBJ2-5, with 7 positions matching TRBD1. CDR1 is LNHDA and CDR2 is SQIVND in the germline V gene (reference sequence). J gave up 5 bases and V 3 bases, and 15 bases lay outside the gene matches. This CDR3 has 17 residues. Here the CDR3 DNA reads TGTGCCAGTAGTATCGGGGATTTTAGGGGGCGCGAGGAGACCCAGTACTTC. It is translated as CASSIGDFRGREETQYF. Using reference TRBV19 and TRBJ2-5 for the parts outside the CDR3, the full variable domain is DGGITQSPKYLFRKEGQNVTLSCEQNLNHDAMYWYRQDPGQGLRLIYYSQIVNDFQKGDIAEGYSVSREKKESFPLTVTSAQKNPTAFYLCASSIGDFRGREETQYFGPGTRLLVL.

There are a few counts of this clone. The chain uses TRBV30 and TRBJ2-7, with 7 bases lining up with TRBD1. The trim removed 4 bases at V and 5 bases at J, leaving 11 bases unmatched. In germline, CDR1 is GTSNPN, CDR2 SVGIG (reference sequence). The CDR3 loop spans 14 amino acids. Here the CDR3 DNA reads TGTGCCTGGACCAGACAGGGTTTCAGCGACGAGCAGTACTTC. Its protein product is CAWTRQGFSDEQYF.

V gene TRBV7-3 combines with J gene TRBJ2-3, with 11 bases matching TRBD2. The germline gives CDR1 SGHTA, CDR2 FQGTGA. CDR3 length equals 16 residues. V lost 4 bases, J lost 0 bases, and 3 bases stayed unmatched. The CDR3 protein is CASSSGLADSTDTQYF. CDR3 DNA sequence: TGTGCCAGCAGCTCGGGACTAGCGGATAGCACAGATACGCAGTATTTT.

V is TRBV5-1 and J is TRBJ2-7, with 9 bases aligning to TRBD2. Trimming removed 0 bases from V and 3 bases from J; junction bases left unmatched: 13. The germline gives CDR1 SGHRS, CDR2 YFSETQ. The CDR3 loop spans 18 amino acids. The CDR3 coding sequence is TGCGCCAGCAGCTTGGCGGCTAGCGGGGTTGCGGGACTCTACGAGCAGTACTTC. Translation: CASSLAASGVAGLYEQYF. The full variable domain, completed using reference TRBV5-1 and TRBJ2-7, is KAGVTQTPRYLIKTRGQQVTLSCSPISGHRSVSWYQQTPGQGLQFLFEYFSETQRNKGNFPGRFSGRQFSNSRSEMNVSTLELGDSALYLCASSLAASGVAGLYEQYFGPGTRLTVT.

V usage is TRBV13 and J usage is TRBJ2-3, with 11 bases identical to TRBD1. This CDR3 contains 14 residues. Per germline, CDR1 PRHDT and CDR2 FYEKMQ (reference sequence). V lost 5 bases and J lost 5; bases outside the gene matches: 3. The CDR3 is CASSQGTGGDTQYF. The CDR3 DNA is TGTGCCAGCAGCCAGGGGACAGGGGGAGATACGCAGTATTTT. The whole variable domain, filled in from reference TRBV13 and TRBJ2-3, reads AAGVIQSPRHLIKEKRETATLKCYPIPRHDTVYWYQQGPGQDPQFLISFYEKMQSDKGSIPDRFSAQQFSDYHSELNMSSLELGDSALYFCASSQGTGGDTQYFGPGTRLTVL.

The CDR3 sequence is CASSWTGSRASGANVLTF. CDR3 bases: TGTGCCAGCAGCTGGACAGGGTCTCGGGCCTCTGGGGCCAACGTCCTGACTTTC. The J gene is TRBJ2-6, the V gene TRBV5-6; 8 bases fit TRBD1. Germline V gene data show CDR1 as SGHDT and CDR2 as YYEEEE. This CDR3 has 18 amino acids. The V segment lost 3 bases and the J segment 0 bases; nucleotides outside the gene matches: 8. The full variable domain, completed using reference TRBV5-6 and TRBJ2-6, is DAGVTQSPTHLIKTRGQQVTLRCSPKSGHDTVSWYQQALGQGPQFIFQYYEEEERQRGNFPDRFSGHQFPNYSSELNVNALLLGDSALYLCASSWTGSRASGANVLTFGAGSRLTVL.

This clone was observed a single time. The chain carries TRBV6-1 and TRBJ2-1; 10 nucleotides line up with TRBD2. With 4 bases clipped from V and 8 bases from J, the junction kept 11 bases outside the gene matches. The CDR3 consists of 16 residues. Germline values: CDR1 MNHNS, CDR2 SASEGT. CDR3 DNA: TGTGCCAGCAGTGGAATTACAACTAGCGGGGCCTATGAGCAGTTCTTC. Encoded protein: CASSGITTSGAYEQFF.